This TCR beta chain emerged from a study of shared clonotypes between healthy human individuals. Study-wide results and caveats: It was observed that roughly 5.4% of naive CD4 clonotypes were shared across a handful of donors.

As for this clone: Antigen unknown.

The CDR3 contains 13 residues. Per the germline V gene, CDR1 is MRHNA and CDR2 is SNTAGT. V was trimmed by 4 bases and J by 0 bases, leaving 6 bases between them. Assay used: immunoSEQ multiplex PCR; TCRdb lists only in-frame clones, some missing. The sample holds hundreds of thousands of clones, about 95% seen once. Sequenced input: naive CD4+ T cells sorted from blood. Specified subset: CD45RA+ positively selected. This clonotype was sampled from a woman between 25 and 40 years old in good health. The V gene is TRBV6-4, the J gene TRBJ1-1; D is undetermined. For the CDR3, the DNA is TGTGCCAGCAGTGGAGAGTTGAACACTGAAGCTTTCTTT. As protein: CASSGELNTEAFF.